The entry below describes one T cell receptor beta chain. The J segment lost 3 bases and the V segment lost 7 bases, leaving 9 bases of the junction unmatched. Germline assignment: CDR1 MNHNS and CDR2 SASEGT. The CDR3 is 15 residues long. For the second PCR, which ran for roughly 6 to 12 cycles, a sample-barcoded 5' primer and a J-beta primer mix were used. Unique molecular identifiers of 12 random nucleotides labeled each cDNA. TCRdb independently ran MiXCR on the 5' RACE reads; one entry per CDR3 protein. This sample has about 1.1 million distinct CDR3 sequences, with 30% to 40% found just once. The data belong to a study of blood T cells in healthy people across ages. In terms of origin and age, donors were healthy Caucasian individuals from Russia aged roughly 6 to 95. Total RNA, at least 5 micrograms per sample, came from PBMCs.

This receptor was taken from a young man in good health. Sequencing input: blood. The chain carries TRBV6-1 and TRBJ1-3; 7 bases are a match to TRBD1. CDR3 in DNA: TGTGCCAGCACCAACGACAGGGCCCGTGGAAACACCATATATTTT. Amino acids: CASTNDRARGNTIYF.